This is a list of T cell receptor beta chains from one sample in a study of T cell responses to AZD1222 COVID-19 vaccine. Some clones are missing from TCRdb's copy, which holds only in-frame ones; the method was immunoSEQ multiplex PCR. The table records 150,000 or so clones, 92% of them present only once. The sequencing used peripheral blood, collected on day 0 of AZD1222 vaccination. The source of these receptors is an adult in good health. The CDR3 runs from the conserved cysteine through the conserved F or W. A D gene is named only where the DNA matches it firmly. Not every row has a clone size; where given, it reads once, few, many or a size class.

-	TRBD2	TRBV7-3	TRBJ2-7	TGTGCCAGCAGCAGAGGACTAGACTACGAGCAGTACTTC	CASSRGLDYEQYF
-	TRBD2	TRBV7-6	TRBJ2-1	TGTGCCAGCAGCTCGGGGGGGAGCTCCTACAATGAGCAGTTCTTC	CASSSGGSSYNEQFF
-	-	TRBV11-3	TRBJ2-3	TGTGCCAGCAGCTTCCAGGCGAGCACAGATACGCAGTATTTT	CASSFQASTDTQYF
-	TRBD1	TRBV3-1/TRBV3-2	TRBJ2-1	TGTGCCAGCAGCCAACCGGGGACAGGGGGTTACAATGAGCAGTTCTTC	CASSQPGTGGYNEQFF
-	-	TRBV11-3	TRBJ2-5	TGTGCCAGCAGTACCGGGGGTGGGCAAGAGACCCAGTACTTC	CASSTGGGQETQYF
-	-	TRBV7-2	TRBJ2-3	TGTGCCAGCAGCTTACGGATCTCGCAAGCAGATACGCAGTATTTT	CASSLRISQADTQYF
-	-	TRBV5-1	TRBJ2-7	TGCGCCAGCGGCCCAGGTGGGGCTGACTACGAGCAGTACTTC	CASGPGGADYEQYF
-	TRBD1	TRBV18	TRBJ1-6	TGTGCCAGCTCACCCTACACATCGCAGACAGGGTCAAATTCACCCCTCCACTTT	CASSPYTSQTGSNSPLHF
medium-sized	TRBD2	TRBV29-1	TRBJ2-7	TGCAGCGTTGAAGGAGGACTAGCGGGGGGACAGTACGAGCAGTACTTC	CSVEGGLAGGQYEQYF
-	TRBD1	TRBV24-1	TRBJ2-2	TGTGCCACCAGTGATCCGGGACAGCACACCGGGGAGCTGTTTTTT	CATSDPGQHTGELFF
-	TRBD1	TRBV28	TRBJ1-4	TGTGCCAGCAACTTATTAGGGGCAGGGGGCAGAAGTAATGAAAAACTGTTTTTT	CASNLLGAGGRSNEKLFF
-	TRBD2	TRBV5-4	TRBJ2-3	TGTGCCAGCAGCTTGGCAACCGGGACTAGCGGAGGAGATACGCAGTATTTT	CASSLATGTSGGDTQYF
-	-	TRBV28	TRBJ1-5	TGTGCCAGCGGCCGGGACACGAATCAGCCCCAGCATTTT	CASGRDTNQPQHF
-	TRBD1	TRBV5-4	TRBJ1-2	TGTGCCAGCAGCCCCCGGACAGGGTTCGAGAACTATGGCTACACCTTC	CASSPRTGFENYGYTF
-	-	TRBV7-2	TRBJ1-5	TGTGCCAGCAGCCCGTATGGTGGTAGGAATGGGCCCCAGCATTTT	CASSPYGGRNGPQHF
-	TRBD2	TRBV20-1	TRBJ2-2	TGCAGTGCTAGTAGGACTAGCGGGGGTGCCGGGGAGCTGTTTTTT	CSASRTSGGAGELFF
once	-	TRBV5-4	TRBJ2-7	TGTGCCAGCAGTTCCATGACGAACTCCTACGAGCAGTACTTC	CASSSMTNSYEQYF